This entry lists 27 T cell receptor beta chains sequenced from one sample in a study of cytomegalovirus exposure and HLA in healthy donors. PCR employed 60 Vbeta and 13 Jbeta primers. TCRdb's copy holds only in-frame clones and misses some; the assay was immunoSEQ multiplex PCR. The repertoire has 110,000 to 150,000 clones, less than 10% of them found once; the top ten carry roughly 2%. The sample consisted of PBMCs. These receptors were collected from a man aged 45-65 years in good health and CMV-seronegative.

This clone appeared a few times. The gene calls are TRBV7-2 and TRBJ2-7; a possible D gene is TRBD2 (6 bases). Germline V lookup: CDR1 SGHTA, CDR2 FQGNSA. V gave up 4 bases and J gave up 4 bases, with 14 bases separating them. This CDR3 has 14 residues. CDR3 DNA sequence: TGTGCCAGCAGCTCAGGACTATCCGCGTACGAGCAGTACTTC. It translates to CASSSGLSAYEQYF.

This chain uses TRBV6-5 with TRBJ1-4; 8 positions agree with TRBD1. This CDR3 is 14 amino acids long. V shed 6 bases, J shed 7 bases, and the junction held 7 bases outside the gene matches. The germline V gene encodes CDR1 MNHEY and CDR2 SVGAGI. This CDR3 reads CASRETGGREKLFF. The CDR3 DNA follows: TGTGCCAGCAGGGAAACAGGGGGTCGTGAAAAACTGTTTTTT.

The V call is TRBV28, the J call TRBJ2-2; no reliable D call. The CDR3 contains 13 residues. CDR1 is MDHEN and CDR2 is SYDVKM in the germline V gene. The V end lost 1 base, the J end lost 6 bases, and 6 bases lay between the germline ends. The CDR3 loop reads CASSLSSPGELFF. In nucleotides, the CDR3 is TGTGCCAGCAGTTTATCGAGCCCCGGGGAGCTGTTTTTT. The full variable domain, completed using reference TRBV28 and TRBJ2-2, is DVKVTQSSRYLVKRTGEKVFLECVQDMDHENMFWYRQDPGLGLRLIYFSYDVKMKEKGDIPEGYSVSREKKERFSLILESASTNQTSMYLCASSLSSPGELFFGEGSRLTVL.

This clone was counted only a few times. The chain links TRBV4-2 to TRBJ1-1; 7 positions agree with TRBD1. The CDR3 consists of 14 residues. CDR1 is LGHNA, CDR2 YNFKEQ, per germline. With V trimmed by 2 bases and J by 6 bases, 6 bases remained unmatched. Here the CDR3 reads CASSQIDRVPEAFF. The CDR3 nucleotides read TGTGCCAGCAGCCAAATAGACAGGGTCCCTGAAGCTTTCTTT.

This sequence joins TRBV6-5 and TRBJ1-2; 9 bases agree with TRBD1. The germline CDR1 and CDR2 sequences are MNHEY and SVGAGI. The CDR3 sequence is 14 residues long. V lost 7 bases, J lost 4 bases, and 7 bases stayed unmatched. CDR3 region: CASTQQGASYGYTF. As DNA, the CDR3 is TGTGCCAGCACCCAACAGGGGGCAAGCTATGGCTACACCTTC.

As for this clone: Because it lacks the conserved phenylalanine or tryptophan at the end, this CDR3 is likely a read error. The DNA is omitted, as the CDR3 cannot be located on it reliably, and the CDR3 follows TCRdb's listing. This rearrangement joins TRBV6-1 to TRBJ2-3; TRBD2 is the table's D call, not checked against the DNA. Germline V gene sequence: CDR1 MNHNS, CDR2 SASEGT. The CDR3 extends over 17 residues, inclusive of both ends. The CDR3 sequence is CASSEGLAGGPSDTKYL.

In its sample, this clone was seen a few times. J is TRBJ1-1 and V is TRBV6-5; 8 bases are a match to TRBD1. The V gene's germline CDR1 is MNHEY and CDR2 SVGAGI. The CDR3 runs 14 residues. J was trimmed by 7 bases and V by 6 bases; bases with no gene match: 10. The CDR3 coding sequence is TGTGCCAGCAGATTCTCACAGGGGGATTTTGAAGCTTTCTTT. It encodes CASRFSQGDFEAFF.

The V call is TRBV10-2, the J call TRBJ2-5, with D possibly TRBD1 on 6 matching bases. CDR1 and CDR2 from the germline V gene are WSHSY and SAAADI. V dropped 6 bases and J dropped 4 bases, with 12 bases sitting between them. This CDR3 is 13 amino acids long. The CDR3 DNA follows: TGCGCCAGCAGCCCAGGGGCTCGAGAGACCCAGTACTTC. Protein product: CASSPGARETQYF.

The chain joins TRBV19 to TRBJ1-2; the match to TRBD1 covers 8 bases. V shed 6 bases, J shed 8 bases, and the junction held 11 bases outside the gene matches. Germline V gene data show CDR1 as LNHDA and CDR2 as SQIVND (reference sequence). CDR3 length equals 14 residues. The CDR3 is CASSGDRGAWGYTF. In nucleotides, the CDR3 is TGTGCCAGTAGCGGTGACAGGGGCGCGTGGGGCTACACCTTC.

The genes are TRBV5-1 and TRBJ2-5, with 8 bases lining up with TRBD2. Germline V CDR1 and CDR2: SGHRS, YFSETQ. The ends lost 4 bases at V and 2 bases at J; junction bases unmatched: 10. This CDR3 comprises 16 residues. The CDR3 region is CASSPGGTGVQETQYF. The CDR3 bases are TGCGCCAGCAGCCCGGGAGGGACGGGGGTTCAAGAGACCCAGTACTTC.

This clone was observed a handful of times. The chain recombines TRBV7-6 with TRBJ1-2; TRBD1 matches 10 bases. CDR1 is SGHVS and CDR2 is FNYEAQ in the germline V gene. The V gene end was trimmed by 8 bases and the J gene end by 4 bases; junction bases not matched to a gene: 13. The CDR3 spans 16 residues. The CDR3 reads CASWGLGGQGRYGYTF. DNA of the CDR3: TGTGCCAGCTGGGGGTTGGGGGGACAGGGGCGCTATGGCTACACCTTC.

For this clone: One end of the junction does not line up with germline, which may come from a read error. The sample has other DNA sequences that encode this CDR3 too. V and J are TRBV6-5 and TRBJ1-1, with D possibly matching TRBD1 (6 bases). CDR1 and CDR2 from the germline V gene are MNHEY and SVGAGI. The CDR3 sequence is 15 residues long. CDR3 DNA sequence: TGCGCCAGCAGTTATGACAGGTCACCGAACACTGAAGCTTTCTTT. Translating it yields CASSYDRSPNTEAFF.

This clone was counted between two and nine times. Here the CDR3 DNA reads TGTGCCAGCACACTTCAGGGAACAGATACGCAGTATTTT. Its protein product is CASTLQGTDTQYF. V gene TRBV6-1 combines with J gene TRBJ2-3; D is perhaps TRBD1 (5 bases). Germline V gene lookup returns CDR1 MNHNS and CDR2 SASEGT. Trimming pared 7 bases from V and 3 bases from J, leaving 11 bases between. This CDR3 region has 13 residues.

The chain combines TRBV5-1 with TRBJ1-4; D uncertain. Trimming took off 0 bases at V and 7 bases at J, with 7 bases between the two ends. This CDR3 has 13 amino acids. CDR1 and CDR2 (germline): SGHRS, YFSETQ. CDR3 in DNA: TGCGCCAGCAGCTTGGTTGCGGCTGAAAAACTGTTTTTT. Encoded protein: CASSLVAAEKLFF. Drawing the rest from reference TRBV5-1 and TRBJ1-4, the complete variable domain is KAGVTQTPRYLIKTRGQQVTLSCSPISGHRSVSWYQQTPGQGLQFLFEYFSETQRNKGNFPGRFSGRQFSNSRSEMNVSTLELGDSALYLCASSLVAAEKLFFGSGTQLSVL.

This clone occurred a few times. V usage is TRBV5-1 and J usage is TRBJ2-1; possible D gene TRBD2, 6 bases. Germline V lookup: CDR1 SGHRS, CDR2 YFSETQ. The CDR3 is made up of 15 amino acids. V lost 4 bases, J lost 1 base, and 12 bases lay in between. DNA for the CDR3: TGCGCCAGCAGCACACTAGCTGGTTCCTACAATGAGCAGTTCTTC. It codes for CASSTLAGSYNEQFF.

In its sample, this clone was seen a few times. The chain uses TRBV6-4 and TRBJ1-1; TRBD1 matches at 8 bases. Germline values: CDR1 MRHNA, CDR2 SNTAGT. The CDR3 sequence is 14 residues long. The J segment lost 1 base and the V segment lost 3 bases, leaving 1 base of the junction unmatched. The CDR3 region is CASSEDRENTEAFF. The CDR3 DNA follows: TGTGCCAGCAGTGAGGACAGGGAGAACACTGAAGCTTTCTTT.

There are a few counts of this clone. V is TRBV6-5 and J is TRBJ2-3, with 9 positions matching TRBD1. This CDR3 has 14 amino acids. Germline trimming cut 6 bases from V and 2 bases from J; bases unmatched to any gene: 3. The germline V gene has CDR1 MNHEY and CDR2 SVGAGI. CDR3 sequence: CASRRTGDTDTQYF. The DNA for the CDR3 is TGTGCCAGCAGGCGGACAGGGGACACAGATACGCAGTATTTT.

This clone turned up a few times. The chain links TRBV6-5 to TRBJ1-6, with D possibly being TRBD1 (5 bases). The V gene lost 2 bases and the J gene lost 4 bases, with 12 bases spanning the gap. The CDR3 contains 16 residues. From germline, CDR1 is MNHEY and CDR2 SVGAGI. The CDR3 DNA is TGTGCCAGCAGTTACGGCGACAGTCGGTATAATTCACCCCTCCACTTT. It is translated as CASSYGDSRYNSPLHF.

This clone was detected a few times. This chain joins TRBV30 and TRBJ2-3, with D maybe TRBD1 (5 bases). V was shortened by 2 bases and J by 2 bases, with 11 bases between the two germline ends. The CDR3 is 14 amino acids. Germline assignment: CDR1 GTSNPN and CDR2 SVGIG (reference sequence). CDR3 amino acids: CAWSLQVDTDTQYF. The CDR3 coding sequence is TGTGCCTGGAGTTTACAGGTGGACACAGATACGCAGTATTTT.

CDR3 DNA sequence: TGTGCCTGGACTAGCGGGACTAGCACAGATACGCAGTATTTT. Translating it yields CAWTSGTSTDTQYF. This chain links TRBV30 with TRBJ2-3, with TRBD2 matching 9 bases. The CDR3 sequence is 14 residues long. The V segment lost 4 bases and the J segment 0 bases; nucleotides outside the gene matches: 2. CDR1 GTSNPN and CDR2 SVGIG come from the germline V gene (reference sequence).

This chain links TRBV19 with TRBJ1-3; D ambiguous. Germline loops: CDR1 LNHDA, CDR2 SQIVND (reference sequence). Trimming took off 1 base at V and 8 bases at J, with 9 bases between the two ends. The CDR3 is made up of 13 amino acids. CDR3 region: CASSIASVDTIYF. CDR3 bases: TGTGCCAGTAGTATAGCTTCGGTTGACACCATATATTTT.

This clone has just a few counts. V usage is TRBV9 and J usage is TRBJ2-7; TRBD1 matches at 10 bases. Germline loops: CDR1 SGDLS, CDR2 YYNGEE. Trimming at V came to 4 bases and at J to 4 bases, leaving 5 bases not matched to a gene. The CDR3 has 14 residues. This CDR3 is CASSLRQGAYEQYF. The CDR3 coding sequence is TGTGCCAGCAGCCTCCGACAGGGGGCTTACGAGCAGTACTTC.

A remark on this clone: Since the CDR3 does not end with the conserved phenylalanine or tryptophan, this likely comes from a read error. The CDR3 loop reads CSVTGLATDTQYL. Written as DNA, the CDR3 is TGCAGCGTCACCGGACTAGCGACCGATACGCAGTATTTG. V is TRBV29-1 and J is TRBJ2-3; 9 nucleotides agree with TRBD2. The CDR3 spans 13 residues. Germline V gene lookup returns CDR1 SQVTM and CDR2 ANQGSEA. V shed 6 bases and J 6 bases; nucleotides not matched to a gene: 7.

This clone was counted only a few times. The chain carries TRBV5-4 and TRBJ1-4; maybe TRBD1 (5 bases). The V gene's germline CDR1 is SGHNT and CDR2 YYREEE (reference sequence). Between the trimmed V and J ends, which lost 5 bases and 8 bases, there was a span of 19 bases. This CDR3 spans 15 amino acids. This CDR3 reads CASSYWEGASEKLFF. CDR3 nucleotides: TGTGCCAGCAGTTACTGGGAAGGGGCATCCGAAAAACTGTTTTTT.

V is TRBV6-4 and J is TRBJ1-2; TRBD1 matches at 9 bases. The CDR3 totals 14 residues. Germline V gives CDR1 MRHNA, CDR2 SNTAGT. V gave up 2 bases and J gave up 7 bases; unmatched junction bases: 5. The CDR3 sequence is CASSDQGQGVGYTF. The DNA of the CDR3 is TGTGCCAGCAGTGACCAGGGACAGGGCGTTGGCTACACCTTC.

The genes are TRBV18 and TRBJ1-2; 7 bases align to TRBD1. Germline loops: CDR1 KGHSH, CDR2 LQKENI. V was pared by 3 bases and J by 0 bases, with 7 bases of the junction left unmatched. CDR3 length: 16 residues. The CDR3 sequence: CASSPPRGRTNYGYTF. The CDR3 nucleotides read TGTGCCAGCTCACCGCCTAGGGGGCGAACTAACTATGGCTACACCTTC.

The chain joins TRBV6-5 to TRBJ1-6; D is perhaps TRBD1 (5 bases). V dropped 6 bases and J dropped 8 bases, with 17 bases sitting between them. Germline-derived CDR1 and CDR2 are MNHEY and SVGAGI. This CDR3 contains 15 residues. In DNA, the CDR3 is TGTGCCAGCAGCCCCCGCGGGGGGGGAGATTCACCCCTCCACTTT. Translating it yields CASSPRGGGDSPLHF.